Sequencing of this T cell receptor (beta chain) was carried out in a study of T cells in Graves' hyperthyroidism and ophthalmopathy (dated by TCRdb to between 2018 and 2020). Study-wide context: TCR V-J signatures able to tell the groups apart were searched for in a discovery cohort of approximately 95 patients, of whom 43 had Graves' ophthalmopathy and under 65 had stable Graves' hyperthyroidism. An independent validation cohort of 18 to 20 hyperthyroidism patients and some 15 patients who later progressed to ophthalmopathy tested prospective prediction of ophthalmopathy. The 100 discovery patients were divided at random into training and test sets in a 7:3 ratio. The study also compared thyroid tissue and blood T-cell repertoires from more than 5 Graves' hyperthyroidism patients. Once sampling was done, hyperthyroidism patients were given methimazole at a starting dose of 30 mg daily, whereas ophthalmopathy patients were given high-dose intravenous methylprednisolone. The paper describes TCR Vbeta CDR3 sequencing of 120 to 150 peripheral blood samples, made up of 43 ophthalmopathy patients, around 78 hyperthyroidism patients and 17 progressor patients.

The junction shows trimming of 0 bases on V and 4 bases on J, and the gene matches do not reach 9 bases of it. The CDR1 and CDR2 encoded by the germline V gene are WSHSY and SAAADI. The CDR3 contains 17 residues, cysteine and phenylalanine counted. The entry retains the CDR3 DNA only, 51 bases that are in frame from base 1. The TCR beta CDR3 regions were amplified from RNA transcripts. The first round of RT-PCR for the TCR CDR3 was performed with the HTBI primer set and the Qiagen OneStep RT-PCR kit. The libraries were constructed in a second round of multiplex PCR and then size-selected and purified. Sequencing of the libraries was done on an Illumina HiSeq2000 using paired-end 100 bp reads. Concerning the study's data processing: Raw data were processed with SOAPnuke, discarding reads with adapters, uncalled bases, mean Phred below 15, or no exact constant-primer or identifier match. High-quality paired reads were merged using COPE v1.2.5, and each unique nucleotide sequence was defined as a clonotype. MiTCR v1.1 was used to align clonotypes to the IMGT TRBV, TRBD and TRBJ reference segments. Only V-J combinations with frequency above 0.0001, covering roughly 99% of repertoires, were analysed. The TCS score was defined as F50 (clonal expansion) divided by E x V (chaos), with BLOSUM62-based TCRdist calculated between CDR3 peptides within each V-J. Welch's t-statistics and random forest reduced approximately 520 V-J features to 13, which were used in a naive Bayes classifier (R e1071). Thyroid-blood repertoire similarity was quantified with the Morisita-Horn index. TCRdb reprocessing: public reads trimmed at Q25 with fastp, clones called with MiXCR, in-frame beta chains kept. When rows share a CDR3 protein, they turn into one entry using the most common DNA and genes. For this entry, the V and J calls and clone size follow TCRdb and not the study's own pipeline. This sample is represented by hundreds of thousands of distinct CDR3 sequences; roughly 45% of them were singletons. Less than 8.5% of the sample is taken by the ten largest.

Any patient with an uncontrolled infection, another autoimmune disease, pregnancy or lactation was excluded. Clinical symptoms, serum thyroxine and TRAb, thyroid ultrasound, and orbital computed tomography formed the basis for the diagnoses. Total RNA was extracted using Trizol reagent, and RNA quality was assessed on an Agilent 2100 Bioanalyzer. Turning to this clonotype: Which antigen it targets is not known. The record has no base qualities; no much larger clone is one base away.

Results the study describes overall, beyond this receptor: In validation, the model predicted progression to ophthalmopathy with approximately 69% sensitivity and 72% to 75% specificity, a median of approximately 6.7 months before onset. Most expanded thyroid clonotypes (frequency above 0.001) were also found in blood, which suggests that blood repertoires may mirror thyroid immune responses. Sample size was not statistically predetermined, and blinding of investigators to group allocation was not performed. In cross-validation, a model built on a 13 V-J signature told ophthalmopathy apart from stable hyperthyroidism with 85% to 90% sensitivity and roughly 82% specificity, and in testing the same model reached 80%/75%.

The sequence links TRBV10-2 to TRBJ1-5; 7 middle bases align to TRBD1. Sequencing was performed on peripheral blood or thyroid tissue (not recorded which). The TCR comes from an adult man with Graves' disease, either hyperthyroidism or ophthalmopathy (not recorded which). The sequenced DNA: TGCGCCAGCAGTGAGTCCACAGGGGCAGGAGGGAATCAGCCCCAGCATTTT. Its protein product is CASSESTGAGGNQPQHF.